This is a list of T cell receptor beta chains from one sample in a study of T cell responses to AZD1222 COVID-19 vaccine. Sequencing was performed with immunoSEQ multiplex PCR; in TCRdb, only in-frame clones are kept and a portion is missing. The data contain approximately 84,000 clones, 80% to 90% of them singletons. The sample here was peripheral blood, taken on day 0 of AZD1222 vaccination. The receptors come from an adult in good health. Each CDR3 is given with its conserved first and last residue. The order of the fields is V gene, J gene, CDR3 protein.

TRBV28	TRBJ1-2	CASSGDRSGYTF
TRBV5-4	TRBJ1-3	CASSYGQGANGNTIYF
TRBV2	TRBJ2-7	CASSGGGTDINEQYF
TRBV7-9	TRBJ1-1	CASSLVSGGTEAFF
TRBV24-1	TRBJ2-1	CATGRGGYNEQFF
TRBV5-5	TRBJ2-1	CASSPGPVDSYNEQFF
TRBV20-1	TRBJ2-7	CSASSPRAAAYEQYF
TRBV7-2	TRBJ1-2	CASSLLPLAGDGYTF
TRBV7-2	TRBJ1-2	CASSQTTDTSTYGYTF
TRBV2	TRBJ2-7	CASIGNYEQYF
TRBV27	TRBJ2-2	CASSLDGARTGELFF
TRBV28	TRBJ2-2	CASSSFGRWGEPNRELFF
TRBV11-3	TRBJ1-1	CASSLAGGAEAFF
TRBV2	TRBJ1-4	CASSVGGDLRDEKLFF
TRBV18	TRBJ1-5	CASSLGGQGTYSNQPQHF
TRBV6-4	TRBJ2-2	CASSDTSTGDTGELFF
TRBV20-1	TRBJ1-1	CSASFGTGYTEAFF
TRBV4-3	TRBJ2-3	CASSQEGPVMGLATDTQYF
TRBV7-9	TRBJ2-2	CASSPGTGGFGELFF
TRBV27	TRBJ2-5	CASSVTSQETQYF
TRBV3-1/TRBV3-2	TRBJ2-2	CASSPWTSGSTGELFF
TRBV28	TRBJ1-5	CASSYRGGNQPQHF
TRBV11-2	TRBJ1-5	CASSAGTLYSNQPQHF
TRBV28	TRBJ1-3	CASSSDGYTIYF
TRBV5-4	TRBJ2-2	CASSLASVGTGELFF
TRBV28	TRBJ2-4	CASRGQGSGVTKNIQYF
TRBV19	TRBJ1-1	CASSILGSPGAFF
TRBV7-6	TRBJ1-6	CASSLAGRNSPLHF
TRBV27	TRBJ2-6	CASSLFVNFDSGANVLTF
TRBV9	TRBJ2-1	CASSVDRGQYNEQFF
TRBV19	TRBJ1-5	CASSGAGRGDSNQPQHF
TRBV28	TRBJ2-7	CASSSLGTGTSSYEQYF
TRBV11-2	TRBJ2-1	CASSLVDYNEQFF